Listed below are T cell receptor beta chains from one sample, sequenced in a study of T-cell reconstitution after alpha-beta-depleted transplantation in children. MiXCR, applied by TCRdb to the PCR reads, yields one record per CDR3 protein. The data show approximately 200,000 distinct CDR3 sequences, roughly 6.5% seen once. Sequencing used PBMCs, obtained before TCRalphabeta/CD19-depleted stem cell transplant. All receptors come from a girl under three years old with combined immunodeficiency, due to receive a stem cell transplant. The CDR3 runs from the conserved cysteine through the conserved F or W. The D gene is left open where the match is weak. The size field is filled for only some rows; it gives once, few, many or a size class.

CDR3: CASTFGLGHGELFF
DNA: TGTGCCAGCACCTTTGGGTTAGGGCACGGGGAGCTGTTTTTT
V: TRBV27
D: NA
size: many
J: TRBJ2-2

CDR3: CASSPGLAVSTDTQYF
DNA: TGTGCCAGCAGTCCGGGACTAGCAGTGAGCACAGATACGCAGTATTTT
V: TRBV12-3/TRBV12-4
D: TRBD2
size: many
J: TRBJ2-3

CDR3: CASSQGSYNEQFF
DNA: TGTGCCAGCAGCCAGGGCTCCTACAATGAGCAGTTCTTC
V: TRBV5-6
D: NA
size: many
J: TRBJ2-1

CDR3: CASSAQRRPNTEAFF
DNA: TGTGCCAGCAGCGCCCAGCGACGGCCGAACACTGAAGCTTTCTTT
V: TRBV7-6
D: NA
size: many
J: TRBJ1-1

CDR3: CASSLASTWGDQQYF
DNA: TGTGCCAGCAGCTTAGCAAGCACATGGGGGGATCAGCAGTACTTC
V: TRBV7-6
D: NA
size: many
J: TRBJ2-7

CDR3: CSAKTTGFHFQETQYF
DNA: TGCAGTGCCAAAACGACAGGGTTCCACTTCCAAGAGACCCAGTACTTC
V: TRBV20-1
D: TRBD1
size: few
J: TRBJ2-5

CDR3: CASSYQSPVDEQYF
DNA: TGTGCCAGCAGCTACCAATCTCCGGTGGACGAGCAGTACTTC
V: TRBV12-3/TRBV12-4
D: NA
size: many
J: TRBJ2-7

CDR3: CSAPQGVGYQETQYF
DNA: TGCAGTGCCCCCCAAGGGGTCGGGTACCAAGAGACCCAGTACTTC
V: TRBV20-1
D: NA
size: NA
J: TRBJ2-5

CDR3: CASSWILGANTEAFF
DNA: TGCGCCAGCAGCTGGATCCTCGGAGCGAACACTGAAGCTTTCTTT
V: TRBV5-1
D: NA
size: many
J: TRBJ1-1

CDR3: CSVGVGIGVGELFF
DNA: TGCAGCGTTGGGGTAGGGATCGGAGTCGGGGAGCTGTTTTTT
V: TRBV29-1
D: NA
size: many
J: TRBJ2-2

CDR3: CSVDGSGTGRYEQYF
DNA: TGCAGCGTTGATGGCTCCGGGACAGGGCGGTACGAGCAGTACTTC
V: TRBV29-1
D: TRBD1
size: many
J: TRBJ2-7

CDR3: CASSVAGSLETQYF
DNA: TGTGCCAGCAGCGTAGCTGGTTCGTTGGAGACCCAGTACTTC
V: TRBV9
D: NA
size: few
J: TRBJ2-5

CDR3: CASSPIGGGVTGELFF
DNA: TGTGCCAGCAGCCCAATTGGGGGAGGGGTCACCGGGGAGCTGTTTTTT
V: TRBV12-3/TRBV12-4
D: TRBD2
size: many
J: TRBJ2-2

CDR3: CSAIGRAGGITYNEQFF
DNA: TGCAGCGCCATAGGACGAGCGGGGGGAATCACCTACAATGAGCAGTTCTTC
V: TRBV29-1
D: TRBD2
size: many
J: TRBJ2-1

CDR3: CASSLDRGSYEQYF
DNA: TGTGCCAGCAGCTTAGATAGGGGCTCCTACGAGCAGTACTTC
V: TRBV7-8
D: NA
size: many
J: TRBJ2-7

CDR3: CATSGAASYNEQFF
DNA: TGTGCCACCAGTGGGGCAGCTTCCTACAATGAGCAGTTCTTC
V: TRBV24-1
D: NA
size: many
J: TRBJ2-1

CDR3: CAWSLTVAKNIQYF
DNA: TGTGCCTGGAGTCTTACAGTAGCCAAAAACATTCAGTACTTC
V: TRBV30
D: NA
size: many
J: TRBJ2-4

CDR3: CASSLARGRDDEQFF
DNA: TGCGCCAGCAGCTTGGCCAGGGGGCGAGACGATGAGCAGTTCTTC
V: TRBV5-1
D: TRBD1
size: few
J: TRBJ2-1

CDR3: CASSLEREVYGYTF
DNA: TGTGCCAGCAGCTTGGAAAGGGAGGTCTATGGCTACACCTTC
V: TRBV5-4
D: NA
size: once
J: TRBJ1-2

CDR3: CASSDGPGYEQYF
DNA: TGTGCCAGCAGTGACGGCCCCGGCTACGAGCAGTACTTC
V: TRBV25-1
D: NA
size: many
J: TRBJ2-7

CDR3: CASSRRPGTMNTGELFF
DNA: TGTGCCAGCAGCCGCAGACCCGGGACTATGAACACCGGGGAGCTGTTTTTT
V: TRBV3-1
D: TRBD2
size: NA
J: TRBJ2-2

CDR3: CSVPLVGELFF
DNA: TGCAGCGTTCCTCTTGTCGGGGAGCTGTTTTTT
V: TRBV29-1
D: NA
size: many
J: TRBJ2-2

CDR3: CSAFSSTGTGAEQYF
DNA: TGCAGTGCTTTTTCTTCCACCGGGACAGGGGCCGAGCAGTACTTC
V: TRBV20-1
D: TRBD1
size: many
J: TRBJ2-7

CDR3: CASSFDSETQYF
DNA: TGTGCCAGCAGTTTTGATTCTGAGACCCAGTACTTC
V: TRBV6-6
D: NA
size: many
J: TRBJ2-5

CDR3: CASSQEVVYGYTF
DNA: TGTGCCAGCAGCCAAGAGGTGGTCTATGGCTACACCTTC
V: TRBV4-2
D: NA
size: many
J: TRBJ1-2

CDR3: CASRRTGIGPEAFF
DNA: TGTGCCAGCAGGAGGACAGGTATTGGCCCTGAAGCTTTCTTT
V: TRBV7-8
D: TRBD1
size: many
J: TRBJ1-1

CDR3: CSANGLSTDTQYF
DNA: TGCAGTGCTAACGGACTCAGCACAGATACGCAGTATTTT
V: TRBV20-1
D: NA
size: NA
J: TRBJ2-3

CDR3: CASRQGTNTEAFF
DNA: TGTGCCAGCAGACAGGGGACGAACACTGAAGCTTTCTTT
V: TRBV10-3
D: TRBD1
size: many
J: TRBJ1-1

CDR3: CASSVDRGLSEQYF
DNA: TGTGCCAGCAGCGTAGACAGGGGGCTCTCCGAGCAGTACTTC
V: TRBV9
D: TRBD1
size: many
J: TRBJ2-7

CDR3: CASSALAALYNEQFF
DNA: TGTGCCAGCAGTGCTCTAGCGGCCCTATACAATGAGCAGTTCTTC
V: TRBV7-8
D: TRBD2
size: many
J: TRBJ2-1

CDR3: CASSFPSDRGTYGYTF
DNA: TGTGCCAGCAGCTTTCCCTCGGACAGGGGAACCTATGGCTACACCTTC
V: TRBV7-9
D: TRBD1
size: few
J: TRBJ1-2

CDR3: CASSFAQGMGVDEQFF
DNA: TGTGCCAGCAGCTTTGCTCAGGGTATGGGAGTCGATGAGCAGTTCTTC
V: TRBV7-9
D: NA
size: many
J: TRBJ2-1

CDR3: CASSNVPGDTQYF
DNA: TGTGCCAGCAGCAATGTCCCCGGGGATACGCAGTATTTT
V: TRBV7-6
D: NA
size: few
J: TRBJ2-3